Listed here are 6 T cell receptor beta chains from one sample, sequenced in a study of blood T cell repertoires in COVID-19. Method: immunoSEQ multiplex PCR; TCRdb's copy keeps in-frame clones and lacks some. The profile shows about 130,000 clones, 79% of them singletons. The sample was peripheral blood. The receptors here all came from a woman aged 70 to 79 with COVID-19, enrolled during active disease.

The chain links TRBV14 to TRBJ1-1; a possible D gene is TRBD1 (5 bases). The V and J ends lost 4 bases and 1 base respectively, with 16 bases between them. The CDR3 is 16 amino acids. CDR1 is SGHDN and CDR2 is FVKESK in the germline V gene. The CDR3 sequence is CASSLIGAFTNTEAFF. The CDR3 DNA reads TGTGCCAGCAGCCTAATAGGGGCGTTTACGAACACTGAAGCTTTCTTT.

This chain joins TRBV11-2 and TRBJ1-2; the match to TRBD1 covers 10 bases. Trimming cost V 5 bases and J 0 bases; bases outside gene matches: 6. The germline V gene encodes CDR1 SGHAT and CDR2 FQNNGV. The CDR3 extends over 16 amino acids. The CDR3 reads CASSADRGATNYGYTF. CDR3 DNA: TGTGCCAGCAGCGCGGACAGGGGGGCCACTAACTATGGCTACACCTTC.

This clone has more than one count but fewer than ten. The CDR3 DNA follows: TGTGCCAGTAGTACCGGACTAGCGGGGCCCTACGAGCAGTACTTC. Translation: CASSTGLAGPYEQYF. The chain is built from TRBV19 and TRBJ2-7, with 12 bases matching TRBD2. J lost 2 bases, V lost 4 bases, and 3 bases had no gene match. The CDR3 is made up of 15 amino acids. Germline values: CDR1 LNHDA, CDR2 SQIVND (reference sequence).

This clone appeared a single time. CDR3 amino acids: CASSVTGGYEQYF. The CDR3 DNA is TGTGCCAGCAGCGTGACAGGGGGTTACGAGCAGTACTTC. The V and J genes are TRBV7-2 and TRBJ2-7; 9 bases line up with TRBD1. The CDR3 loop spans 13 amino acids. With 5 bases clipped from V and 4 bases from J, the junction kept 3 bases outside the gene matches. Germline CDR1 SGHTA, CDR2 FQGNSA.

This sequence joins TRBV5-1 and TRBJ1-4, with D perhaps matching TRBD1 (6 bases). The germline V gene has CDR1 SGHRS and CDR2 YFSETQ. The length of the CDR3 is 16 residues. Deletions cut 3 bases from V and 2 bases from J, with 14 bases between. CDR3 protein: CASSWGTQITNEKLFF. The CDR3 region has the DNA TGCGCCAGCAGCTGGGGGACACAGATCACTAATGAAAAACTGTTTTTT.

The chain recombines TRBV27 with TRBJ1-2, with 9 bases aligning to TRBD1. Germline values: CDR1 MNHEY, CDR2 SMNVEV (reference sequence). The CDR3 has 17 amino acids. V trimming: 2 bases; J trimming: 2 bases; junction bases outside the gene matches: 9. The CDR3 DNA reads TGTGCCAGCAGTTTAGGCACGGGACAGGGTATGAACTATGGCTACACCTTC. This encodes CASSLGTGQGMNYGYTF.